The rows below give T cell receptor beta chains drawn from one sample of a study of T cell changes during pregnancy in multiple sclerosis. Sequencing was performed with immunoSEQ multiplex PCR; in TCRdb, only in-frame clones are kept and a portion is missing. The profile covers 20,000 to 25,000 clones, with around 85% appearing a single time and 6% to 9.5% taken by the ten largest. This sample comprised CD8+ T cells from peripheral blood mononuclear cells, obtained before pregnancy. The receptors were gathered from a female donor with multiple sclerosis, enrolled in a pregnancy study. CDR3s include the opening cysteine and the closing phenylalanine or tryptophan. A D gene is named only where the DNA matches it firmly. Rows may omit the clone size; those that give it use once, few, many or a size class.

clone_size j_call d_call v_call cdr3_aa cdr3_nt
- TRBJ2-1 TRBD1 TRBV6-4 CASSDSFILGQVNAGSYNEQFF TGTGCCAGCAGTGACTCGTTCATTTTGGGACAGGTGAATGCGGGGTCCTACAATGAGCAGTTCTTC
- TRBJ2-5 - TRBV6-5 CASTWAFQETQYF TGTGCCAGCACCTGGGCATTCCAAGAGACCCAGTACTTC
- TRBJ2-7 TRBD1 TRBV5-6 CASSWDRNSYEQYF TGTGCCAGCAGCTGGGACAGAAACTCCTACGAGCAGTACTTC
- TRBJ2-6 - TRBV4-3 CASSQDWAAGANVLTF TGCGCCAGCAGCCAAGATTGGGCAGCTGGGGCCAACGTCCTGACTTTC
- TRBJ2-7 - TRBV5-6 CASSLAPGVEQYF TGTGCCAGCAGCTTGGCGCCCGGAGTCGAGCAGTACTTC
few TRBJ1-6 - TRBV5-6 CASSLHGFSYNSPLHF TGTGCCAGCAGCTTACATGGCTTCTCCTATAATTCACCCCTCCACTTT
- TRBJ2-1 - TRBV15 CATSIADIYNEQFF TGTGCCACCAGCATAGCGGACATCTACAATGAGCAGTTCTTC
- TRBJ2-7 - TRBV7-3 CAPPGHPYEQYF TGTGCCCCTCCGGGACACCCGTACGAGCAGTACTTC
once TRBJ1-2 - TRBV28 CASSYPDSSNYGYTF TGTGCCAGCAGTTACCCTGACAGCTCTAACTATGGCTACACCTTC
- TRBJ2-1 TRBD2 TRBV11-2 CASSHIRSGRAPREQFF TGTGCCAGCAGCCATATCCGTAGCGGGAGGGCCCCTAGAGAGCAGTTCTTC
- TRBJ1-1 - TRBV5-6 CASSTTGTPNTEAFF TGTGCCAGCAGCACAACCGGGACACCGAACACTGAAGCTTTCTTT
- TRBJ1-1 TRBD1 TRBV7-3 CASSLSTGGTEAFF TGTGCCAGCAGCTTAAGCACAGGGGGCACTGAAGCTTTCTTT
- TRBJ2-5 TRBD1 TRBV7-6 CASSLSTGTEETQYF TGTGCCAGCAGCTTATCGACTGGGACAGAAGAGACCCAGTACTTC
medium-sized TRBJ2-7 TRBD2 TRBV25-1 CASTAGALNEQYF TGTGCCAGCACCGCGGGAGCCCTAAACGAGCAGTACTTC
- TRBJ2-1 TRBD2 TRBV29-1 CSVSGSNLNEQFF TGCAGCGTTAGCGGGAGTAATCTCAATGAGCAGTTCTTC
- TRBJ1-2 TRBD1 TRBV5-1 CASSLVGGDYGYTF TGCGCCAGCAGCTTGGTAGGGGGCGACTATGGCTACACCTTC
- TRBJ1-1 - TRBV10-2 CASSELLGAGDMDTEAFF TGCGCCAGCAGTGAATTACTCGGGGCAGGGGATATGGACACTGAAGCTTTCTTT
- TRBJ2-1 - TRBV4-2 CASSQETSGVYNEQFF TGTGCCAGCAGCCAAGAAACAAGCGGTGTCTACAATGAGCAGTTCTTC
- TRBJ2-5 TRBD2 TRBV7-3 CASTLGGGETQYF TGTGCCAGCACCCTCGGGGGGGGAGAGACCCAGTACTTC
once TRBJ2-7 - TRBV27 CASSFGARSYEQYF TGTGCCAGCAGTTTTGGGGCCAGATCCTACGAGCAGTACTTC
- TRBJ2-2 - TRBV27 CASSFGGAGELFF TGTGCCAGCAGTTTCGGAGGAGCCGGGGAGCTGTTTTTT
- TRBJ1-5 TRBD1 TRBV4-1 CASRQEGQASNQPQHF TGCGCCAGCAGGCAGGAGGGACAGGCGAGCAATCAGCCCCAGCATTTT
- TRBJ2-3 - TRBV30 CAWNFGGGNTQYF TGTGCCTGGAACTTTGGTGGCGGCAATACGCAGTATTTT
- TRBJ2-2 - TRBV6-6 CASSYSSVANTGELFF TGTGCCAGCAGTTACTCGTCCGTCGCGAACACCGGGGAGCTGTTTTTT
- TRBJ2-7 TRBD1 TRBV28 CASSSPGTGEYEQYF TGTGCCAGCAGTTCCCCCGGGACAGGGGAGTACGAGCAGTACTTC
- TRBJ2-7 TRBD1 TRBV28 CASSPFGTGGFGSGAYEQYF TGTGCCAGCAGTCCCTTTGGGACAGGGGGGTTTGGGTCGGGTGCCTACGAGCAGTACTTC
- TRBJ2-1 TRBD2 TRBV13 CASTIGTSGYDEQFF TGTGCCAGCACCATAGGGACTAGCGGCTATGATGAGCAGTTCTTC
- TRBJ1-1 TRBD1 TRBV5-1 CASSFQGQLPTEAFF TGCGCCAGCAGCTTCCAGGGACAGCTCCCCACTGAAGCTTTCTTT
- TRBJ2-7 - TRBV29-1 CSVEDPVGSGLEQYF TGCAGCGTTGAAGATCCCGTCGGGAGTGGCCTTGAGCAGTACTTC
- TRBJ2-2 - TRBV19 CASSIIADNTGELFF TGTGCCAGTAGTATTATTGCGGATAACACCGGGGAGCTGTTTTTT
- TRBJ2-1 TRBD2 TRBV9 CASSVSGISYNEQFF TGTGCCAGCAGCGTTAGCGGGATTTCCTACAATGAGCAGTTCTTC
- TRBJ1-2 - TRBV28 CASTSFWLFYGYTF TGTGCCAGCACCTCCTTTTGGCTGTTCTATGGCTACACCTTC